The T cell receptor beta chain under discussion was sequenced for a study of molecular identifiers for immune sequencing clone quantification. This CDR3 region has 16 residues. From germline, CDR1 is SGHAT and CDR2 FQNNGV. The ends lost 4 bases at V and 1 base at J; junction bases unmatched: 5. One entry per CDR3 protein, called by TCRdb with MiXCR from the PCR reads. In the table there are around 470,000 distinct CDR3 sequences, about 22% of which are singletons. In its sample, this clonotype was seen a few times. The chain recombines TRBV11-2 with TRBJ2-2; TRBD1 matches at 8 bases. The receptor was derived from a human donor in good health. Some libraries in this study had Jurkat cell RNA spiked in. The specimen was naive CD8+ T cells from blood, with Jurkat cell RNA spiked in. This sample's subset: FACS-sorted CD8+CD4-CCR7+CD45RA+ naive T cells. The CDR3 sequence: CASSSDRGVNTGELFF. For the CDR3, the DNA is TGTGCCAGCAGCTCCGACAGGGGCGTGAACACCGGGGAGCTGTTTTTT.